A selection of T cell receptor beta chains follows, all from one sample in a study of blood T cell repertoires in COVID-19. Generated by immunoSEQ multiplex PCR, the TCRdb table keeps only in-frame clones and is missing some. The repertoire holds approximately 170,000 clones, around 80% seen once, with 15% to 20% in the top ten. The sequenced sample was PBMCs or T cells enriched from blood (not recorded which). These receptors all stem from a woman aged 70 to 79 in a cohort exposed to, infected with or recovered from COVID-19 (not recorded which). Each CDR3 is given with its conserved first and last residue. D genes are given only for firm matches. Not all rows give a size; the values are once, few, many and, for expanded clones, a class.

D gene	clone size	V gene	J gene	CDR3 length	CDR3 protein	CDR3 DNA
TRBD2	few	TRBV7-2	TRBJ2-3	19	CASSPLFLTSGSLADTQYF	TGTGCCAGCAGCCCTCTCTTTTTGACTAGCGGGAGTCTGGCAGATACGCAGTATTTT
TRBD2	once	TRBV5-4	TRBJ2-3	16	CASSLRAGAGTDTQYF	TGTGCCAGCAGTTTGCGAGCGGGAGCGGGGACAGATACGCAGTATTTT
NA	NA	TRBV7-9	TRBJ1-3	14	CASSPGPPRNTIYF	TGTGCCAGCAGCCCGGGTCCGCCTAGAAACACCATATATTTT
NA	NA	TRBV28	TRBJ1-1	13	CASSLWQGPEAFF	TGTGCCAGCAGTTTGTGGCAGGGCCCTGAAGCTTTCTTT
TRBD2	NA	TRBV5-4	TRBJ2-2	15	CASSPWTSSTGELFF	TGTGCCAGCAGCCCATGGACTAGCTCGACCGGGGAGCTGTTTTTT
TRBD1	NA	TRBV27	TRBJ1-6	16	CASSLSSGTGASPLHF	TGTGCCAGCAGTTTATCGTCCGGGACAGGGGCTTCACCCCTCCACTTT
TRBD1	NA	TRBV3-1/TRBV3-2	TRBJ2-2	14	CASSKQGAPGELFF	TGTGCCAGCAGCAAGCAGGGGGCGCCCGGGGAGCTGTTTTTT
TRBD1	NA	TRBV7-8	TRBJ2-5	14	CASSPRGGMETQYF	TGTGCCAGCAGCCCGAGAGGGGGCATGGAGACCCAGTACTTC
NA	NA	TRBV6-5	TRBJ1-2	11	CASVGGSGYTF	TGTGCCAGCGTCGGCGGGTCGGGCTACACCTTC
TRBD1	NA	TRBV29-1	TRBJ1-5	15	CSVSESGTGNQPQHF	TGCAGCGTTTCTGAGTCCGGGACAGGGAATCAGCCCCAGCATTTT
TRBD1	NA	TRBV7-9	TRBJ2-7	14	CASSSLQGTYEQYF	TGTGCCAGCAGCTCACTACAGGGGACCTACGAGCAGTACTTC
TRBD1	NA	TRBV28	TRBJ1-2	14	CASSLRTGVGGYTF	TGTGCCAGCAGTTTAAGGACAGGGGTAGGTGGCTACACCTTC
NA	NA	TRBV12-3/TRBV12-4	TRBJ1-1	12	CASTPGAAGAFF	TGTGCCAGCACCCCGGGAGCCGCTGGGGCTTTCTTT
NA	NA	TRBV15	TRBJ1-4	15	CATSRDGQGYEKLFF	TGTGCCACCAGCAGAGATGGGCAGGGTTATGAAAAACTGTTTTTT
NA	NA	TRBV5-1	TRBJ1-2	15	CASSLNGGFNYGYTF	TGCGCCAGCAGCTTGAATGGCGGCTTCAACTATGGCTACACCTTC
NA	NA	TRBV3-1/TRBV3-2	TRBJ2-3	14	CASSQARSTDTQYF	TGTGCCAGCAGCCAAGCTCGGTCCACAGATACGCAGTATTTT
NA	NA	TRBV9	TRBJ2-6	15	CASSVSGSGANVLTF	TGTGCCAGCAGCGTCTCAGGCTCTGGGGCCAACGTCCTGACTTTC
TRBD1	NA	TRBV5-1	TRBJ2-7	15	CASSLYGGTGDEQYF	TGCGCCAGCAGCTTGTATGGGGGCACAGGGGACGAGCAGTACTTC
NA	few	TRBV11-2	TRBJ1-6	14	CASSLTVSNSPLHF	TGTGCCAGCAGCTTGACAGTTTCTAATTCACCCCTCCACTTT
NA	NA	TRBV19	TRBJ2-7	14	CASSKQDALYEQYF	TGTGCCAGTAGTAAACAGGATGCCCTCTACGAGCAGTACTTC
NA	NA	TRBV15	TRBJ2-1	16	CATSRFSWRKNNEQFF	TGTGCCACCAGCAGATTCTCCTGGCGGAAAAACAATGAGCAGTTCTTC
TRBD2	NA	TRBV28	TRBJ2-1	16	CASSILTSGGYNEQFF	TGTGCCAGCAGTATCCTGACTAGCGGGGGCTACAATGAGCAGTTCTTC
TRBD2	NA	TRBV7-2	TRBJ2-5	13	CASSLVAGLAKYF	TGTGCCAGCAGCTTAGTCGCGGGACTAGCGAAGTACTTC
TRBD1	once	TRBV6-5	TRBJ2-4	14	CASSYRGQQNIQYF	TGTGCCAGCAGTTACAGGGGACAGCAAAACATTCAGTACTTC
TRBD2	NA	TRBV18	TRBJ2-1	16	CASSLTSGRVHNEQFF	TGTGCCAGCTCACTGACTAGCGGGAGAGTTCACAATGAGCAGTTCTTC
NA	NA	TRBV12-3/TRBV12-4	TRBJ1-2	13	CASSFSGNYGYTF	TGTGCCAGCAGTTTCTCAGGGAACTATGGCTACACCTTC
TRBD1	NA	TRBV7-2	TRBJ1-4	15	CASSFQTGANEKLFF	TGTGCCAGCAGCTTCCAGACAGGGGCTAATGAAAAACTGTTTTTT
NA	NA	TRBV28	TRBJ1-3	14	CASSLSQGGNTIYF	TGTGCCAGCAGTTTATCACAGGGCGGGAACACCATATATTTT
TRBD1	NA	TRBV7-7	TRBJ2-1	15	CASSPGQSRVNEQFF	TGTGCTAGCAGCCCGGGACAGTCTAGGGTAAATGAGCAGTTCTTC
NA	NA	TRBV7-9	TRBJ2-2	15	CASRRTEWNTGELFF	TGTGCCAGCAGGCGGACAGAGTGGAACACCGGGGAGCTGTTTTTT
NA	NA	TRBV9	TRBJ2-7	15	CASSQWGRGSDEQYF	TGTGCCAGCAGCCAGTGGGGTCGGGGTTCCGACGAGCAGTACTTC
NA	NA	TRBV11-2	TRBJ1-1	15	CASSLDRIGGTEAFF	TGTGCCAGCAGCTTAGACCGTATAGGGGGCACTGAAGCTTTCTTT
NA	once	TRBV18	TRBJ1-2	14	CASSPEPVDYGYTF	TGTGCCAGCTCGCCCGAGCCGGTCGACTATGGCTACACCTTC
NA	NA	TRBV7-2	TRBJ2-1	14	CASSLLAGRYEQFF	TGTGCCAGCAGCTTACTCGCTGGCCGATATGAGCAGTTCTTC
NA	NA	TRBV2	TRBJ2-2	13	CASCQVNTGELFF	TGTGCCAGCTGCCAGGTTAACACCGGGGAGCTGTTTTTT
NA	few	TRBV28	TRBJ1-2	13	CASSNRVQGGYTF	TGTGCCAGCAGTAACAGGGTGCAGGGAGGCTACACCTTC
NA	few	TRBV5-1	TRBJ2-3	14	CASSLSPGADTQYF	TGCGCCAGCAGCTTGAGTCCAGGGGCAGATACGCAGTATTTT
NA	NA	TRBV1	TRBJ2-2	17	CTSSQGLADANTGELFF	TGCACCAGCAGCCAGGGACTAGCGGACGCGAACACCGGGGAGCTGTTTTTT
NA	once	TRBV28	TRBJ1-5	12	CASSFSGQPQHF	TGTGCCAGCAGTTTCTCAGGGCAGCCCCAGCATTTT
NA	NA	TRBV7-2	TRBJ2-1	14	CASSLVSGDNEQFF	TGTGCCAGCAGCTTAGTTAGCGGCGACAATGAGCAGTTCTTC
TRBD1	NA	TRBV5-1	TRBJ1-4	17	CASSQSLGWTGGEKLFF	TGCGCCAGCAGCCAATCATTGGGGTGGACAGGCGGGGAAAAACTGTTTTTT
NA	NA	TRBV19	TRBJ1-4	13	CASSIRGYEKLFF	TGTGCCAGTAGTATAAGGGGTTATGAAAAACTGTTTTTT
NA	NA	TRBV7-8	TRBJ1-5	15	CASSSSGQGNQPQHF	TGTGCCAGCAGCTCCAGTGGTCAGGGCAATCAGCCCCAGCATTTT